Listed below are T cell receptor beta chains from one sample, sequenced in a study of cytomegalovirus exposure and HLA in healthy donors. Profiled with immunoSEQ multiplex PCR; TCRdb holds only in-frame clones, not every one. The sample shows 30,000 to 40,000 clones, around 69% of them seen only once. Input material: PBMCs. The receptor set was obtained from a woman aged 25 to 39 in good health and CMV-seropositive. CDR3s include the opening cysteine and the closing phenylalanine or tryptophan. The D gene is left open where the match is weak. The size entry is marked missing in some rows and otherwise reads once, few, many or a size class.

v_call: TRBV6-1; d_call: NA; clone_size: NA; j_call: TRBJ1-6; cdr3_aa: CASSEAGNSPLHF; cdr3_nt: TGTGCCAGCAGTGAGGCGGGGAATTCACCCCTCCACTTT
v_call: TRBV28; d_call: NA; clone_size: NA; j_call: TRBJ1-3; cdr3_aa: CASAGYGSGNTIYF; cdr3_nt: TGTGCCAGCGCAGGGTACGGCTCTGGAAACACCATATATTTT
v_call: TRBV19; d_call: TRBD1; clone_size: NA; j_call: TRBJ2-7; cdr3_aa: CASTKTGATYEQYF; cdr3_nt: TGTGCCAGTACCAAGACAGGGGCTACCTACGAGCAGTACTTC
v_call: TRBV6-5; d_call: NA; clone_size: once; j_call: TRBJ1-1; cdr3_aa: CASSYSNSANTEAFF; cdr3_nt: TGTGCCAGCAGTTACTCGAACTCCGCGAACACTGAAGCTTTCTTT
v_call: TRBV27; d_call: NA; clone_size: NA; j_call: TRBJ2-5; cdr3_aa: CASSYLSTAIQETQYF; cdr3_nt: TGTGCCAGCAGTTACCTATCGACAGCCATCCAAGAGACCCAGTACTTC
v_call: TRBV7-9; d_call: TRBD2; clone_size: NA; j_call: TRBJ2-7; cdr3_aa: CASSRTSGLYEQYF; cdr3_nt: TGTGCCAGCAGCCGGACTAGCGGTTTATACGAGCAGTACTTC
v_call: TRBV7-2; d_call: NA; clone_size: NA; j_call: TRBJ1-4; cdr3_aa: CASSLERGYNEKLFF; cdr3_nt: TGTGCCAGCAGCTTAGAGCGAGGGTATAATGAAAAACTGTTTTTT
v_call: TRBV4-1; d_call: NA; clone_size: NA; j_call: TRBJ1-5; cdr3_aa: CASSGQLNSNQPQHF; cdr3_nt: TGCGCCAGCAGCGGACAGCTCAATAGCAATCAGCCCCAGCATTTT
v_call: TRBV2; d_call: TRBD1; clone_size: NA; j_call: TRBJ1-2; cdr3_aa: CASSPTGTGNGYTF; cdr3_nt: TGTGCCAGCAGCCCAACGGGGACAGGGAATGGCTACACCTTC
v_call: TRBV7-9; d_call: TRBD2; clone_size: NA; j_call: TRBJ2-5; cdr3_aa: CASSPTEEAGGPQETQYF; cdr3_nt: TGTGCCAGCAGCCCTACCGAGGAGGCGGGGGGGCCCCAAGAGACCCAGTACTTC
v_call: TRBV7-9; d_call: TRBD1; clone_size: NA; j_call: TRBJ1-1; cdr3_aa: CASSPTGGIEAFF; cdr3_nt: TGTGCCAGCAGCCCCACAGGGGGCATTGAAGCTTTCTTT
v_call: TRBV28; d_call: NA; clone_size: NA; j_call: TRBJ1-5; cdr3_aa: CASSSYYGNQPQHF; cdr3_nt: TGTGCCAGCAGTTCCTACTACGGTAATCAGCCCCAGCATTTT
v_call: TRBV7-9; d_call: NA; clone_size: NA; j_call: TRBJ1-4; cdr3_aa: CASSSLYATNEKLFF; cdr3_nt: TGTGCCAGCAGCTCCCTGTATGCAACTAATGAAAAACTGTTTTTT
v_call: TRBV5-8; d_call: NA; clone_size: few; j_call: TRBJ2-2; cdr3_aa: CASRRWNTGELFF; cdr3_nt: TGTGCCAGCAGGAGGTGGAATACCGGGGAGCTGTTTTTT
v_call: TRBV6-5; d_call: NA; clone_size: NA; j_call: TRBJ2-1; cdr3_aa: CASSYSSRNEQFF; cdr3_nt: TGTGCCAGCAGTTACAGTTCCAGAAATGAGCAGTTCTTC
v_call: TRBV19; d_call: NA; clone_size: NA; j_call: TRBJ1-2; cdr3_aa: CASSSGRPVIGYTF; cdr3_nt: TGTGCCAGTAGTAGTGGCAGGCCTGTAATCGGCTACACCTTC
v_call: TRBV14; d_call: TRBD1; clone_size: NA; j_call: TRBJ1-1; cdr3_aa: CASSRLFSGTGVFTEAFF; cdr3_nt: TGTGCCAGCAGCCGCCTGTTTTCCGGGACAGGGGTTTTCACTGAAGCTTTCTTT
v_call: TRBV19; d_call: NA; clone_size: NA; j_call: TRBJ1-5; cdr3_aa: CASSATQVHQPQHF; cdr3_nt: TGTGCCAGTAGTGCTACCCAGGTTCATCAGCCCCAGCATTTT
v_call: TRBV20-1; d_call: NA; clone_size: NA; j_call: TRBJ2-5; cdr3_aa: CSGKDAETQYF; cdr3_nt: TGCAGTGGAAAAGATGCGGAGACCCAGTACTTC
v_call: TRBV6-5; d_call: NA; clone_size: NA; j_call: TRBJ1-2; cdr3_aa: CASSTGRDGYTF; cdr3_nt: TGTGCCAGCAGTACAGGAAGGGATGGCTACACCTTC